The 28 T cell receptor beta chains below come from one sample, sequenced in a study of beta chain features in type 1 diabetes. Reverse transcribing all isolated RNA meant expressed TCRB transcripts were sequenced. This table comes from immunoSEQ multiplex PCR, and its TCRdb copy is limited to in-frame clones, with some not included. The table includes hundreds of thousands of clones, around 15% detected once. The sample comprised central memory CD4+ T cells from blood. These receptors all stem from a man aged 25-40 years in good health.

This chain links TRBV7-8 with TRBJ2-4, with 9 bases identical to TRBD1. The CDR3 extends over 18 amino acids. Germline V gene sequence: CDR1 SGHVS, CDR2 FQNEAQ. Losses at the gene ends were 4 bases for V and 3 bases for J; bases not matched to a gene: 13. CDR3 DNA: TGTGCCAGCAGCTGGGACAGGGATGCGCGAATTGGCAAAAACATTCAGTACTTC. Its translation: CASSWDRDARIGKNIQYF.

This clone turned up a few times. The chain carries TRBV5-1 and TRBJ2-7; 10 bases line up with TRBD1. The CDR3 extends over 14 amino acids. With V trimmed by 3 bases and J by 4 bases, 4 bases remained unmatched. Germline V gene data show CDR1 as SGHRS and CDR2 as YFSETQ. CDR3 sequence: CASSSRDRGYEQYF. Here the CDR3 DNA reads TGCGCCAGCAGCTCACGGGACAGGGGTTACGAGCAGTACTTC.

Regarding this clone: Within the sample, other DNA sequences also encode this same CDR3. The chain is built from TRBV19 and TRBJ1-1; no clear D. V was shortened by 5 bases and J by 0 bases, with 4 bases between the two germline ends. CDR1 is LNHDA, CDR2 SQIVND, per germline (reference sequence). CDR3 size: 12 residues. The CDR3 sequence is CASSRMNTEAFF. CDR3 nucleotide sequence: TGTGCCAGTAGTCGCATGAACACTGAAGCTTTCTTT.

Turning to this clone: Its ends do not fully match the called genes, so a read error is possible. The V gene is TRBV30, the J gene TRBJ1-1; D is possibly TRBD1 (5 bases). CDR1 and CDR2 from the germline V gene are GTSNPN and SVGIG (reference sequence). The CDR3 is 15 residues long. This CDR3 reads CAWSERQSMNTEASF. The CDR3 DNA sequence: TGTGCCTGGAGTGAGAGACAGTCCATGAACACTGAAGCTTCCTTT. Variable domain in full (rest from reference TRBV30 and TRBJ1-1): SQTIHQWPATLVQPVGSPLSLECTVEGTSNPNLYWYRQAAGRGLQLLFYSVGIGQISSEVPQNLSASRPQDRQFILSSKKLLLSDSGFYLCAWSERQSMNTEASFGQGTRLTVV.

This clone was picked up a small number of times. CDR3 in amino acids: CASSARSGGGADTQYF. CDR3 nucleotides: TGTGCCAGCAGCGCCCGGTCGGGAGGGGGCGCGGATACGCAGTATTTT. The rearrangement uses TRBV7-9 and TRBJ2-3; possibly TRBD2 for D (8 bases). V gave up 5 bases and J gave up 6 bases, with 21 bases separating them. Germline V gene data show CDR1 as SEHNR and CDR2 as FQNEAQ (reference sequence). CDR3 length: 16 residues.

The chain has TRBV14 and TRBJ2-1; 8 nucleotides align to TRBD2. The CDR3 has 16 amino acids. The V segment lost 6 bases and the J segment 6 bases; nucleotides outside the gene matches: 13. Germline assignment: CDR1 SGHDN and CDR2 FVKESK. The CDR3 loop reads CASSLRTGLGGNEQFF. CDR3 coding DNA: TGTGCCAGCAGTCTCAGAACGGGACTAGGGGGCAATGAGCAGTTCTTC. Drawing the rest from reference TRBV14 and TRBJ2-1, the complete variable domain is EAGVTQFPSHSVIEKGQTVTLRCDPISGHDNLYWYRRVMGKEIKFLLHFVKESKQDESGMPNNRFLAERTGGTYSTLKVQPAELEDSGVYFCASSLRTGLGGNEQFFGPGTRLTVL.

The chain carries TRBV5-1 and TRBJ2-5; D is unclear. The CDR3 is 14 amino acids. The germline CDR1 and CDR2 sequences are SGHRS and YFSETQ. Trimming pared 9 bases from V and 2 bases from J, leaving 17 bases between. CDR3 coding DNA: TGCGCCATAGAGCGATCTGAGAGACAAGAGACCCAGTACTTC. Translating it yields CAIERSERQETQYF.

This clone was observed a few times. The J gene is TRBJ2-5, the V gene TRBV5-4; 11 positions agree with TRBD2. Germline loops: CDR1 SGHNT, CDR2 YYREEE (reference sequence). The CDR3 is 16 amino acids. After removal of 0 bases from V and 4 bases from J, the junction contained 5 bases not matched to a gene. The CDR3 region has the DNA TGTGCCAGCAGCTTGGAAGGGCTAGCGGGAGGAGAGACCCAGTACTTC. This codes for CASSLEGLAGGETQYF. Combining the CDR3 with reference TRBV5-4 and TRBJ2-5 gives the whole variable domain ETGVTQSPTHLIKTRGQQVTLRCSSQSGHNTVSWYQQALGQGPQFIFQYYREEENGRGNFPPRFSGLQFPNYSSELNVNALELDDSALYLCASSLEGLAGGETQYFGPGTRLLVL.

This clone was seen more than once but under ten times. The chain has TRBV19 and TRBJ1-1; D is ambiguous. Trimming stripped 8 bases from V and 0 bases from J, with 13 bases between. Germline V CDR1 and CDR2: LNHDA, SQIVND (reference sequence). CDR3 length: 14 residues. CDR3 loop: CASLPHLMNTEAFF. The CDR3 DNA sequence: TGTGCCAGTCTCCCTCATTTGATGAACACTGAAGCTTTCTTT.

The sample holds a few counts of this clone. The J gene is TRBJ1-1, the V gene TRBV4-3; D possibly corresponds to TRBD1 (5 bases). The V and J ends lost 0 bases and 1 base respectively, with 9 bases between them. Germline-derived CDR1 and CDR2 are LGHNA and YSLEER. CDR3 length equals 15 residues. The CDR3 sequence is CASSQDSQGNTEAFF. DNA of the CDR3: TGCGCCAGCAGCCAAGATTCCCAGGGGAACACTGAAGCTTTCTTT.

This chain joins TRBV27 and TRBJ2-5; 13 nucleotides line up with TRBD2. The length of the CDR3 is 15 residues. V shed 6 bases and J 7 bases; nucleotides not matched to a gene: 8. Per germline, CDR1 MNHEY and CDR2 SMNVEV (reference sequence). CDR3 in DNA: TGTGCCAGCAGGGCCGGGACTAGCGGGATGGGGACCCAGTACTTC. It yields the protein CASRAGTSGMGTQYF.

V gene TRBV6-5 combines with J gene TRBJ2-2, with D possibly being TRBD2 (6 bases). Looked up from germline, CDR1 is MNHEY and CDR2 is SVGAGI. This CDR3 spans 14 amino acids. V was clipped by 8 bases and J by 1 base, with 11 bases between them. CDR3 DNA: TGTGCCAGCCGAGCGGGTCGGAACACCGGGGAGCTGTTTTTT. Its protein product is CASRAGRNTGELFF.

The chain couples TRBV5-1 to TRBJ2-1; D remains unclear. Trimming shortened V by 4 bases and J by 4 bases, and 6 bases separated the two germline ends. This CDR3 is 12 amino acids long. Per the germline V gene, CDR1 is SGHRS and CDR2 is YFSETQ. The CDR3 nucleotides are TGCGCCAGCAGCGTACAGTACAATGAGCAGTTCTTC. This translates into CASSVQYNEQFF.

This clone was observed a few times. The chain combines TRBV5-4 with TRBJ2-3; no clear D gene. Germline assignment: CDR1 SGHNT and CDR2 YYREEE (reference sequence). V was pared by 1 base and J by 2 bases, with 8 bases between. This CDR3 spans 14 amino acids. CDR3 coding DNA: TGTGCCAGCAGCTTGACTAAGTTCACAGATACGCAGTATTTT. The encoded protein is CASSLTKFTDTQYF. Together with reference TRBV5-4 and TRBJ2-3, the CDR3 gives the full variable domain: ETGVTQSPTHLIKTRGQQVTLRCSSQSGHNTVSWYQQALGQGPQFIFQYYREEENGRGNFPPRFSGLQFPNYSSELNVNALELDDSALYLCASSLTKFTDTQYFGPGTRLTVL.

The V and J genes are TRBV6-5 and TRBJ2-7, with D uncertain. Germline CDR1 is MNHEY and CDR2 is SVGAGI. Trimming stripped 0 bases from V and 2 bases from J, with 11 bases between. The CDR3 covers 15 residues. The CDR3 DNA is TGTGCCAGCAGTTACTCCCCCCTAAGGCCCTACGAGCAGTACGTC. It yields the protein CASSYSPLRPYEQYV.

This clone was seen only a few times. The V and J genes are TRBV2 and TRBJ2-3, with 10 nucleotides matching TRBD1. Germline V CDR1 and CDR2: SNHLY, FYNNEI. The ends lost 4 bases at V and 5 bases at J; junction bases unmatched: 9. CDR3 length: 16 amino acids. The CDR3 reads CASSASDRGNRDTQYF. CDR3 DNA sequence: TGTGCCAGCAGTGCTTCGGACAGGGGGAACAGAGATACGCAGTATTTT.

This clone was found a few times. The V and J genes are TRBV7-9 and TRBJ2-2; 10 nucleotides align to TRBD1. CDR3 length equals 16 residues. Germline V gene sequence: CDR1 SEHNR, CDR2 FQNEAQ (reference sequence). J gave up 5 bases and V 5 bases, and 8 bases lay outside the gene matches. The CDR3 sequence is CASSTPGTGVTGELFF. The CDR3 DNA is TGTGCCAGCAGCACCCCGGGGACAGGGGTGACCGGGGAGCTGTTTTTT.

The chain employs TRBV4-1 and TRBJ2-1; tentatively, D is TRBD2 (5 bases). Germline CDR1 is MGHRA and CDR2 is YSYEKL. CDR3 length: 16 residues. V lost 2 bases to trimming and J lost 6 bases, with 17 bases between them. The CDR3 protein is CASSQLDLIASNEQFF. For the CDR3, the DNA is TGCGCCAGCAGCCAACTAGACCTTATAGCGAGCAATGAGCAGTTCTTC.

CDR3 coding DNA: TGTGCCAGCAGCCGGGACAGGGTAGGAGGAGAGCAGTTCTTC. Translation gives CASSRDRVGGEQFF. The chain links TRBV11-3 to TRBJ2-1, with 9 bases matching TRBD1. J was trimmed by 10 bases and V by 5 bases; bases with no gene match: 9. The CDR3 runs 14 residues. From germline, CDR1 is SGHNT and CDR2 YENEEA.

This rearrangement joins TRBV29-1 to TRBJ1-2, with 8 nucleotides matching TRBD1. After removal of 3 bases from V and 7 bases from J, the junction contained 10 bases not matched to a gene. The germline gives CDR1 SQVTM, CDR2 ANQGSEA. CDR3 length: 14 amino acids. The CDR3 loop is CSVEGIRDRSGYTF. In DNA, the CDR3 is TGCAGCGTTGAGGGCATCCGGGACAGGTCTGGCTACACCTTC.

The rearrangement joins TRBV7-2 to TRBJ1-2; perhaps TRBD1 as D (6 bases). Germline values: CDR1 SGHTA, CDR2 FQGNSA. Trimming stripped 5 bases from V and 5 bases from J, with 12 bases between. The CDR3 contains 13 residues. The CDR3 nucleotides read TGTGCCAGCAGCCCCTCGGGGACATATGGCTACACCTTC. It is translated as CASSPSGTYGYTF.

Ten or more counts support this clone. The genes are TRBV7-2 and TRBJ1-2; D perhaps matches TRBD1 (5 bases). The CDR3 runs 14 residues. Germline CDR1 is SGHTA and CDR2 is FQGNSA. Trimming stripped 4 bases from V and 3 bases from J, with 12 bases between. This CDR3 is CASSSAGWDYGYTF. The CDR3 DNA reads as TGTGCCAGCAGCTCGGCAGGGTGGGACTATGGCTACACCTTC. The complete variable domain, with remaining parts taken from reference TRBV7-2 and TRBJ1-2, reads GAGVSQSPSNKVTEKGKDVELRCDPISGHTALYWYRQSLGQGLEFLIYFQGNSAPDKSGLPSDRFSAERTGGSVSTLTIQRTQQEDSAVYLCASSSAGWDYGYTFGSGTRLTVV.

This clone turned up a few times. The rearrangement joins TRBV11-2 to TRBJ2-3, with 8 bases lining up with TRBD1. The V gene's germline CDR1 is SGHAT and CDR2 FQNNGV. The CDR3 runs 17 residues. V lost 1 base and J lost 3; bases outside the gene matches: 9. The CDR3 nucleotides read TGTGCCAGCAGCTTAGGCAGGGGGCGCGGGAAAACAGATACGCAGTATTTT. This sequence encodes CASSLGRGRGKTDTQYF.

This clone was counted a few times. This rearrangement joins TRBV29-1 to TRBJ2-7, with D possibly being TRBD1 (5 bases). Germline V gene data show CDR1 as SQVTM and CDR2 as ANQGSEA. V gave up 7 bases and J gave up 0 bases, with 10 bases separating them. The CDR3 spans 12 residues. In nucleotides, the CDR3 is TGCAGCGCCTCGGACAACTCCTACGAGCAGTACTTC. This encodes CSASDNSYEQYF.

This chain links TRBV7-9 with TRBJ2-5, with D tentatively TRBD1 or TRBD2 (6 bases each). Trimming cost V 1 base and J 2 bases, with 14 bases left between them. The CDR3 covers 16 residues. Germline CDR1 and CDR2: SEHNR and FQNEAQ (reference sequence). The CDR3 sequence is CASSLERAGQQETQYF. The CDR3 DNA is TGTGCCAGCAGCTTAGAGAGGGCGGGACAACAAGAGACCCAGTACTTC.

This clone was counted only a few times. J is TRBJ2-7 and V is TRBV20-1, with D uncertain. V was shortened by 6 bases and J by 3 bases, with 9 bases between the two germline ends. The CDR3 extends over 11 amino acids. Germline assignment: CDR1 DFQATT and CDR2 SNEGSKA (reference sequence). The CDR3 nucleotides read TGCAGTGCCGGACGCAGCTACGAGCAGTACTTC. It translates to CSAGRSYEQYF.

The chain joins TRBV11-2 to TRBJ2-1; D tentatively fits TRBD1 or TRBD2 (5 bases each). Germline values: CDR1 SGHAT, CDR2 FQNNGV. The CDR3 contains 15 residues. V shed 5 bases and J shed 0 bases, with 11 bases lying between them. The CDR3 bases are TGTGCCAGCAGCGGAGAGGGGAGCTCCTACAATGAGCAGTTCTTC. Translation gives CASSGEGSSYNEQFF.

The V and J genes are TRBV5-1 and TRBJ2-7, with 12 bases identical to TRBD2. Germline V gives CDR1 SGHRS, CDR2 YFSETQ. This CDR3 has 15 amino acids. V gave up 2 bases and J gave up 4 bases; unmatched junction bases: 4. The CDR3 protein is CASSLTSGRSYEQYV. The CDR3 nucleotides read TGCGCCAGCAGCTTAACTAGCGGGAGGTCGTACGAGCAGTACGTC.